These T cell receptor beta chains were read from a single sample in a study of T-cell reconstitution after alpha-beta-depleted transplantation in children. TCRdb re-analysed the PCR reads in MiXCR, keeping a single row per CDR3 protein. Of a few hundred thousand distinct CDR3 sequences in the sample, roughly 13% were seen once. This sample comprised PBMCs, obtained from the stem cell graft. These receptors were collected from a human donor who donated a stem cell graft to a child with Fanconi anemia. The CDR3 runs from the conserved cysteine through the conserved F or W. The order of the fields is J gene, clone size, D gene, V gene, CDR3 DNA, CDR3 protein. The D gene is left open where the match is weak. Expanded clones get a size class; other rows say once, few or many, or leave the size out.

TRBJ1-1 few . TRBV6-5 TGTGCCAGCAGTTATTCGCAGACAGCGAACACTGAAGCTTTCTTT CASSYSQTANTEAFF
TRBJ1-3 many . TRBV5-1 TGCGCCAGCAGCAACGGAATAAGAAACACCATATATTTT CASSNGIRNTIYF
TRBJ1-5 few TRBD1 TRBV4-2 TGTGCCAGCAGCCCGACACACCGGGACAGGGTCGTCGGGCAGCCCCAGCATTTT CASSPTHRDRVVGQPQHF
TRBJ2-7 . TRBD1 TRBV6-5 TGTGCCAGCAGTTACTCCCCGGACAGGGTTTCCTACGAGCAGTACTTC CASSYSPDRVSYEQYF
TRBJ2-1 few . TRBV5-5 TGTGCCAGCAACCCCGGGTTATCCTACAATGAGCAGTTCTTC CASNPGLSYNEQFF
TRBJ1-2 . TRBD1 TRBV24-1 TGTGCCATTCAGGACAGGGGAAGCGGCTACACCTTC CAIQDRGSGYTF
TRBJ2-5 . TRBD2 TRBV30 TGTGCCTGGAGTCCACTTCCTAGCGGGAAAGAGACCCAGTACTTC CAWSPLPSGKETQYF
TRBJ1-1 few TRBD1 TRBV5-1 TGCGCCAGCAGCCCCTTTGGCGGGGGACAGGCGAACACTGAAGCTTTCTTT CASSPFGGGQANTEAFF
TRBJ1-2 few . TRBV5-1 TGCGCCAGCAGCTCGGAGGGGCCAGGCTACACCTTC CASSSEGPGYTF
TRBJ2-4 many . TRBV5-5 TGTGCCAGCAGCTTGTCCCAAAGCAGCATTCAGTACTTC CASSLSQSSIQYF
TRBJ2-5 few . TRBV5-1 TGCGCCAGCAGCTTGGCCTTCGCGGGTCTCCAAGAGACCCAGTACTTC CASSLAFAGLQETQYF
TRBJ2-1 few . TRBV6-2/TRBV6-3 TGTGCCAGCAGGCAGGTAGTCTCTCGGAATGAGCAGTTCTTC CASRQVVSRNEQFF
TRBJ1-2 . . TRBV7-8 TGTGCCAGCAGCCCTTTAGTGTCTAACTATGGCTACACCTTC CASSPLVSNYGYTF
TRBJ2-7 . . TRBV12-3/TRBV12-4 TGTGCCAGCAGCTTCATGCCCTACGAGCAGTACTTC CASSFMPYEQYF
TRBJ2-5 . TRBD1 TRBV28 TGTGCCAGCAGAATGACAGGGGAAGAGACCCAGTACTTC CASRMTGEETQYF
TRBJ1-4 few . TRBV7-6 TGTGCCAGCAGCGCAACAGGGATGAGGTCTGAAAAACTGTTTTTT CASSATGMRSEKLFF
TRBJ2-3 . TRBD2 TRBV12-3/TRBV12-4 TGTGCCAGCAGTTCCATTGGGGGGGGCACAGATACGCAGTATTTT CASSSIGGGTDTQYF
TRBJ2-3 few TRBD2 TRBV10-1 TGCGCCAGCAGTGATGGTAGCGGGGGCACAGATACGCAGTATTTT CASSDGSGGTDTQYF
TRBJ1-2 few . TRBV7-8 TGTGCCAGCAGCTTAGCGGGGGTAGGGGAGGACTATGGCTACACCTTC CASSLAGVGEDYGYTF
TRBJ1-3 . . TRBV20-1 TGCAGTGCTAGGGGGGCCCCCGTCCTCGCTGGAAACACCATATATTTT CSARGAPVLAGNTIYF
TRBJ2-5 many TRBD1 TRBV24-1 TGTGCCACCAGTGATTCCGGGACAGGGGGGACCCAGTACTTC CATSDSGTGGTQYF
TRBJ1-5 . TRBD1 TRBV5-1 TGCGCCAGCAGCCGGACAGGGGAAAGCAATCAGCCCCAGCATTTT CASSRTGESNQPQHF
TRBJ2-1 many TRBD2 TRBV4-3 TGCGCCAGCAGCCAAGCACTAGCGGGGGGGCCTGTTCACAATGAGCAGTTCTTC CASSQALAGGPVHNEQFF
TRBJ2-7 . TRBD2 TRBV4-2 TGTGCCAGCAGCCAAGAATCAGCTAGCGGGGCCTACGAGCAGTACTTC CASSQESASGAYEQYF
TRBJ2-6 many . TRBV6-2/TRBV6-3 TGTGCCAGCAGGGTGGCTGGGGCCAACGTCCTGACTTTC CASRVAGANVLTF
TRBJ2-7 few . TRBV20-1 TGCAGTGCAACCAAACCAGGGGCGACTACCTACGAGCAGTACTTC CSATKPGATTYEQYF
TRBJ1-1 many TRBD1 TRBV20-1 TGCAGTGCTAGAGAGTACACAGGGGGTCTTACCACTGAAGCTTTCTTT CSAREYTGGLTTEAFF
TRBJ2-1 . . TRBV29-1 TGCAGCGTTGGGAAGCAGGGCGTCGGGAATGAGCAGTTCTTC CSVGKQGVGNEQFF
TRBJ1-2 many TRBD1 TRBV12-3/TRBV12-4 TGTGCCAGCAGTTTTGGAGGGACAGGGTATGGCTACACCTTC CASSFGGTGYGYTF
TRBJ1-4 many TRBD1 TRBV7-9 TGTGCCAGCAGCTTAGCGGGACAGGGGAATGAAAAACTGTTTTTT CASSLAGQGNEKLFF
TRBJ2-1 few TRBD1 TRBV4-3 TGCGCCAGCAGCCAAGAACATGCCGGGACAGGGGATAACAATGAGCAGTTCTTC CASSQEHAGTGDNNEQFF
TRBJ1-1 many TRBD1 TRBV29-1 TGCAGCGCCGGGACAGGGTACACTGAAGCTTTCTTT CSAGTGYTEAFF
TRBJ1-5 few . TRBV6-5 TGTGCCAGCAGTTTCGGGTCTAGCAATCAGCCCCAGCATTTT CASSFGSSNQPQHF
TRBJ2-3 many . TRBV29-1 TGCAGTGTAAGGGGGATAGCAGATACGCAGTATTTT CSVRGIADTQYF
TRBJ2-6 few . TRBV10-3 TGTGCCATCAGTCGACAGGCCGTGGGGGCCAACGTCCTGACTTTC CAISRQAVGANVLTF
TRBJ1-5 . TRBD1 TRBV12-3/TRBV12-4 TGTGCCAGCAGCCCTTCCCCGGACAGGGCTGGCAATCAGCCCCAGCATTTT CASSPSPDRAGNQPQHF
TRBJ2-2 . . TRBV7-3 TGTGCCAGCAGCTCCCGACAGGCTAGCACCGGGGAGCTGTTTTTT CASSSRQASTGELFF
TRBJ2-1 few TRBD1 TRBV4-3 TGCGCCAGCAGCCAAGATCCCGGGACAGCCTCCTACAATGAGCAGTTCTTC CASSQDPGTASYNEQFF
TRBJ2-7 few . TRBV7-2 TGTGCCAGCAGCTTAGGTGGGGCCCTGACCTACGAGCAGTACTTC CASSLGGALTYEQYF
TRBJ2-5 many . TRBV25-1 TGTGCCAGCAGCGGCACCGGGAAGACCCAGTACTTC CASSGTGKTQYF
TRBJ2-3 . TRBD1 TRBV12-3/TRBV12-4 TGTGCCAGCAGTGTCAGGGGGACAGATACGCAGTATTTT CASSVRGTDTQYF
TRBJ1-2 once . TRBV5-5 TGTGCCAGCAGCTTGGAACAGTCTAACTATGGCTACACCTTC CASSLEQSNYGYTF
TRBJ2-1 few . TRBV27 TGTGCCAGCAGTACTCAAGGGGGGCTTACCTTCAATGAGCAGTTCTTC CASSTQGGLTFNEQFF
TRBJ2-7 . . TRBV30 TGTGCCTGGGCTTCCGGGACATTAAACTACGAGCAGTACTTC CAWASGTLNYEQYF
TRBJ1-4 many TRBD1 TRBV29-1 TGCAGCGCCTTGGGAGGCAGGGGGCGTGAAAAACTGTTTTTT CSALGGRGREKLFF
TRBJ2-3 many TRBD2 TRBV7-8 TGTGCCAGCAGCCTTGCTAGCGGGGGGGCAGATACGCAGTATTTT CASSLASGGADTQYF
TRBJ2-1 . TRBD2 TRBV20-1 TGCAGTGCCCCTGCACAGCGGGGGCGCAATGAGCAGTTCTTC CSAPAQRGRNEQFF
TRBJ1-1 . TRBD1 TRBV20-1 TGCAGTGCTAGAGCCGGGACAGGGGACATCACTGAAGCTTTCTTT CSARAGTGDITEAFF
TRBJ1-5 . . TRBV29-1 TGCAGCGTTGGGGCAGGGAAAGATCAGCCCCAGCATTTT CSVGAGKDQPQHF
TRBJ2-1 few . TRBV2 TGTGCCAGCAGCCCCTCGGGGGGCGCGTTCCTTGAGCAGTTCTTC CASSPSGGAFLEQFF
TRBJ2-3 few . TRBV12-3/TRBV12-4 TGTGCCAGCAGTTTCGCGGGACAGTTAACAGATACGCAGTATTTT CASSFAGQLTDTQYF
TRBJ2-7 few . TRBV6-5 TGTGCCAGCAGTTACACCCGGGAAACCTACGAGCAGTACTTC CASSYTRETYEQYF